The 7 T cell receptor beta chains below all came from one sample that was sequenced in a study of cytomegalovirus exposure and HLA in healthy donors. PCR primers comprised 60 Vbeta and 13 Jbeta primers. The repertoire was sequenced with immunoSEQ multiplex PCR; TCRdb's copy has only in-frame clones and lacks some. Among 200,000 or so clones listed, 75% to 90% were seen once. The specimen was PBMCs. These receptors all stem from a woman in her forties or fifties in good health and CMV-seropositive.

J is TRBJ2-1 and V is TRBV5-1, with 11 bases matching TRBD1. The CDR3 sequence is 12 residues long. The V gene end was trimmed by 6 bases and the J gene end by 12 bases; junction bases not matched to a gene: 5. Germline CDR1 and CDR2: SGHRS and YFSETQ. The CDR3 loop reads CASKRTGGGQFF. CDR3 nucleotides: TGCGCCAGCAAGAGGACAGGGGGCGGGCAGTTCTTC.

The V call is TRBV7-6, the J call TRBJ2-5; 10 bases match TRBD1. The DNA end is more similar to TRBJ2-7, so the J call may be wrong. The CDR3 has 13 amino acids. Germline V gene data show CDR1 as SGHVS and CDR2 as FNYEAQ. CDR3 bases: TGTGCCAGCAGCTTTGGACAGGGGGGCGAGCAGTACTTC. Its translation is CASSFGQGGEQYF.

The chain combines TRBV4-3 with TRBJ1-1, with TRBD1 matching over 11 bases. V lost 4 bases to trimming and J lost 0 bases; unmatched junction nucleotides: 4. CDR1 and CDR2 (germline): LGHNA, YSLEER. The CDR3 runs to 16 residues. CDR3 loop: CASSPGTGGLNTEAFF. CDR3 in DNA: TGCGCCAGCAGCCCCGGGACAGGGGGACTGAACACTGAAGCTTTCTTT.

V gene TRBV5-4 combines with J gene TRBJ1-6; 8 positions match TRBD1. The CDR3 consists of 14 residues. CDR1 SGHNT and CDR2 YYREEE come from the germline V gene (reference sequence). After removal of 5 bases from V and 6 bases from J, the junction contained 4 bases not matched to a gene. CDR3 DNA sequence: TGTGCCAGCAGACAGGGGGAGACTAATTCACCCCTCCACTTT. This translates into CASRQGETNSPLHF.

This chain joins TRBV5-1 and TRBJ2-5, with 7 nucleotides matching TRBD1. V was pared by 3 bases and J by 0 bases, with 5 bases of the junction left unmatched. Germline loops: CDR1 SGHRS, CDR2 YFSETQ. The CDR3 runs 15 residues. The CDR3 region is CASSWLGQNQETQYF. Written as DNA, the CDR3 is TGCGCCAGCAGCTGGCTGGGACAGAACCAAGAGACCCAGTACTTC.

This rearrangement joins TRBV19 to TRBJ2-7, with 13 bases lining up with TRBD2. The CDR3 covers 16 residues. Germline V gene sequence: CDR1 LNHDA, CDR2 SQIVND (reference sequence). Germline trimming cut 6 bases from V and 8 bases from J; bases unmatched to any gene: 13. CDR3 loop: CASSPDLLAGGLKQYF. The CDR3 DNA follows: TGTGCCAGTAGCCCAGATTTACTAGCGGGGGGGCTAAAGCAGTACTTC.

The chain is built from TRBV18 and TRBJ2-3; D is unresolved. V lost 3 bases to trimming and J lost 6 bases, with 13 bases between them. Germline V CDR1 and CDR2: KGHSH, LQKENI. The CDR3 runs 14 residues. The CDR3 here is CASSPLVEQDTQYF. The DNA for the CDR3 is TGTGCCAGCTCACCCCTAGTGGAGCAGGATACGCAGTATTTT. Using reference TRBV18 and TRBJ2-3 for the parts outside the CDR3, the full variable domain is NAGVMQNPRHLVRRRGQEARLRCSPMKGHSHVYWYRQLPEEGLKFMVYLQKENIIDESGMPKERFSAEFPKEGPSILRIQQVVRGDSAAYFCASSPLVEQDTQYFGPGTRLTVL.